Presented here are 3 T cell receptor beta chains from one specimen sequenced in a study of T cells in Graves' hyperthyroidism and ophthalmopathy. Amplified TCR beta CDR3 regions derived from RNA transcripts. Primed by the HTBI set, a first-round RT-PCR was run on the TCR CDR3. TCRdb reprocessed the multiplex PCR reads with MiXCR, giving one entry per CDR3 protein. The profile covers around 690,000 distinct CDR3 sequences, with around 21% appearing a single time and 34% taken by the ten largest. The sample comprised blood. Receptor source: a man aged 30 to 39 with Graves' ophthalmopathy.

This clonotype turned up a few times. This chain links TRBV6-1 with TRBJ2-1; a possible D gene is TRBD2 (6 bases). From germline, CDR1 is MNHNS and CDR2 SASEGT. The CDR3 runs to 15 residues. The germline V and J ends were trimmed by 5 bases and 7 bases, with 18 bases remaining between them. The CDR3 DNA follows: TGTGCCAGCAGTCTCACGGTCGGGAGTGTAAATGAGCAGTTCTTC. Amino acids: CASSLTVGSVNEQFF.

V usage is TRBV24-1 and J usage is TRBJ2-7, with D perhaps matching TRBD1 (6 bases). The CDR3 totals 14 residues. The ends were cut back, 5 bases at V and 2 bases at J, with 12 bases in the middle. The germline V gene encodes CDR1 KGHDR and CDR2 SFDVKD. DNA for the CDR3: TGTGCCACCAGTGTTAGGGACAACCCCTACGAGCAGTACTTC. Protein: CATSVRDNPYEQYF.

This clonotype has ten or more counts. The rearrangement links TRBV11-2 to TRBJ1-1; D call uncertain. The germline V and J ends were trimmed by 1 base and 2 bases, with 11 bases remaining between them. This CDR3 has 15 residues. Germline V gives CDR1 SGHAT, CDR2 FQNNGV. CDR3 DNA sequence: TGTGCCAGCAGCTTAGCTCGACTGAGAAACACTGAAGCTTTCTTT. It is translated as CASSLARLRNTEAFF.